This T cell receptor beta chain was found in a study of CD8 T cells in ankylosing spondylitis. Each CDR3 protein gets one entry after TCRdb re-called the 5' RACE reads with MiXCR. The sample lists 150,000 to 200,000 distinct CDR3 sequences, 10% to 15% occurring once. Germline V gene data show CDR1 as SGHVS and CDR2 as FQNEAQ. V lost 1 base to trimming and J lost 3 bases, with 7 bases between them. The CDR3 has 14 amino acids. This chain links TRBV7-8 with TRBJ1-3; D is unclear. The sample comprised blood, either unsorted or a sorted T cell fraction (not recorded which). The origin of this receptor is a female donor with ankylosing spondylitis or in good health (not recorded which). The CDR3 loop is CASSLDWVGNTIYF. The CDR3 nucleotides read TGTGCCAGCAGCTTAGATTGGGTTGGAAACACCATATATTTT. The full variable domain, rest sourced from reference TRBV7-8 and TRBJ1-3, is GAGVSQSPRYKVAKRGQDVALRCDPISGHVSLFWYQQALGQGPEFLTYFQNEAQLDKSGLPSDRFFAERPEGSVSTLKIQRTQQEDSAVYLCASSLDWVGNTIYFGEGSWLTVV.